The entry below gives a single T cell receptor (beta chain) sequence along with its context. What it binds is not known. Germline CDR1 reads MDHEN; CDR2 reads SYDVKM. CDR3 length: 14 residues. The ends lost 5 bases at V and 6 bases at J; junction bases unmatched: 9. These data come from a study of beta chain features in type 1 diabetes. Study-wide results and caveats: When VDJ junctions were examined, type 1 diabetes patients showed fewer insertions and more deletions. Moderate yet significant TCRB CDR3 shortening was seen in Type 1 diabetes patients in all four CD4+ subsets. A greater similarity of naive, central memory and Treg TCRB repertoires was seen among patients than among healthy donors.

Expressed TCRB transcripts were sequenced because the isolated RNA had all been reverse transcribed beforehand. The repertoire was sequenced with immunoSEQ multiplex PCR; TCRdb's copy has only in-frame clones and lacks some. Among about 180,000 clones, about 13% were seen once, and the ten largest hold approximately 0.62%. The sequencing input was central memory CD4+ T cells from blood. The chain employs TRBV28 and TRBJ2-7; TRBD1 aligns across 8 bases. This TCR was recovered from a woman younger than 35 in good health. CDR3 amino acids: CASSRGQAVGEQYF. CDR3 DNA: TGTGCCAGCAGTCGGGGACAGGCGGTAGGCGAGCAGTACTTC.